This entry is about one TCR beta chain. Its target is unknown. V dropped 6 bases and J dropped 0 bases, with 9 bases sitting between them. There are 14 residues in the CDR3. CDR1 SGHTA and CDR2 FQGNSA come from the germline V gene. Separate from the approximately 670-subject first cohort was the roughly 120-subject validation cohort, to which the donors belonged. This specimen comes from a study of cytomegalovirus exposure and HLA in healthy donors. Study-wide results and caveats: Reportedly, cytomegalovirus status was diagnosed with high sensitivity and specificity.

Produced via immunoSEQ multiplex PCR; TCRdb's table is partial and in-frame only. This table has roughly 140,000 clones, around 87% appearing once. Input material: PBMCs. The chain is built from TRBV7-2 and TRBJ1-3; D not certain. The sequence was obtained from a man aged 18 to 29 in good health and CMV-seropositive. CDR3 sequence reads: CASSYSHSGNTIYF. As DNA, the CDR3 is TGTGCCAGCAGTTATAGCCACTCTGGAAACACCATATATTTT.